The 8 T cell receptor beta chains below come from one sample, sequenced in a study of blood T cells in healthy people across ages. PCR was performed a second time for about 7 to 11 cycles using a sample-barcoded 5' primer and a J-beta primer mix. In TCRdb, the 5' RACE reads were re-called with MiXCR into one record per CDR3 protein. Altogether about 1 million distinct CDR3 sequences are present, 35% to 50% being singletons, with the ten largest covering approximately 17%. Sequencing was performed on blood. The source of these receptors is a woman aged 55-69 years in good health.

In DNA, the CDR3 is TGTGCCAGCAGTGAAGGGGCTACCCGCTCCTACAATGAGCAGTTCTTC. Translating gives CASSEGATRSYNEQFF. J is TRBJ2-1 and V is TRBV2, with D unresolved. This CDR3 has 16 amino acids. Trimming left V 1 base short and J 0 bases short, with 10 bases between. Germline V gene lookup returns CDR1 SNHLY and CDR2 FYNNEI.

The sample holds one count of this clonotype. The V and J genes are TRBV19 and TRBJ2-1; the match to TRBD2 covers 8 bases. The CDR3 loop spans 15 amino acids. Trimming cost V 7 bases and J 2 bases; bases outside gene matches: 7. Per germline, CDR1 LNHDA and CDR2 SQIVND (reference sequence). CDR3 region: CASTQQRGTYNEQFF. CDR3 DNA sequence: TGTGCCAGTACCCAACAGCGGGGGACCTACAATGAGCAGTTCTTC.

The CDR3 sequence: CSARSPGDRVGNEQYF. In nucleotides, the CDR3 is TGCAGTGCTAGATCACCGGGGGACAGGGTGGGGAACGAGCAGTACTTC. This chain joins TRBV20-1 and TRBJ2-5, with TRBD1 identical over 9 bases. TRBJ2-7 matches the DNA end more closely, so the J call is doubtful. This CDR3 has 16 residues. Germline CDR1 reads DFQATT; CDR2 reads SNEGSKA (reference sequence).

This clonotype was observed a few times. The chain employs TRBV27 and TRBJ1-4, with unresolved D. From germline, CDR1 is MNHEY and CDR2 SMNVEV (reference sequence). Trimming removed 6 bases at V and 5 bases at J, with 16 bases between. The CDR3 covers 15 residues. CDR3 region: CASSPRARLNEKLFF. CDR3 nucleotide sequence: TGTGCCAGCAGCCCAAGGGCCCGCCTCAATGAAAAACTGTTTTTT. The full variable domain, with the rest looked up from reference TRBV27 and TRBJ1-4, is EAQVTQNPRYLITVTGKKLTVTCSQNMNHEYMSWYRQDPGLGLRQIYYSMNVEVTDKGDVPEGYKVSRKEKRNFPLILESPSPNQTSLYFCASSPRARLNEKLFFGSGTQLSVL.

V usage is TRBV27 and J usage is TRBJ2-1; possibly TRBD1 for D (5 bases). Trimming cost V 7 bases and J 5 bases, with 12 bases left between them. CDR3 size: 13 residues. Germline CDR1 MNHEY, CDR2 SMNVEV (reference sequence). The CDR3 protein is CASTFWGHNEQFF. CDR3 nucleotide sequence: TGTGCCAGCACCTTTTGGGGCCACAATGAGCAGTTCTTC.

This sequence joins TRBV3-1 and TRBJ2-1; D is uncertain. Germline CDR1 LGHDT, CDR2 YNNKEL (reference sequence). The CDR3 totals 15 residues. Trimming removed 4 bases at V and 2 bases at J, with 12 bases between. The CDR3 sequence is CASSPPLGPYNEQFF. The CDR3 nucleotides read TGTGCCAGCAGCCCCCCCCTTGGGCCCTACAATGAGCAGTTCTTC.

V usage is TRBV18 and J usage is TRBJ2-3; a weak D match, TRBD2 (6 bases). The germline V gene has CDR1 KGHSH and CDR2 LQKENI. Trimming took 3 bases from V and 4 from J, leaving 17 bases between them. The CDR3 length is 16 residues. As DNA, the CDR3 is TGTGCCAGCTCACCTCTAGGGCTAGCGCGTCCAGATACGCAGTATTTT. Its translation: CASSPLGLARPDTQYF.

The chain recombines TRBV27 with TRBJ1-5, with 9 bases aligning to TRBD1. Germline-derived CDR1 and CDR2 are MNHEY and SMNVEV (reference sequence). The CDR3 runs 17 residues. Losses at the gene ends were 3 bases for V and 4 bases for J; bases not matched to a gene: 10. The CDR3 DNA sequence: TGTGCCAGCAGTTTGACCCTACAGGGGGCGGTAAATCAGCCCCAGCATTTT. Amino acids: CASSLTLQGAVNQPQHF.